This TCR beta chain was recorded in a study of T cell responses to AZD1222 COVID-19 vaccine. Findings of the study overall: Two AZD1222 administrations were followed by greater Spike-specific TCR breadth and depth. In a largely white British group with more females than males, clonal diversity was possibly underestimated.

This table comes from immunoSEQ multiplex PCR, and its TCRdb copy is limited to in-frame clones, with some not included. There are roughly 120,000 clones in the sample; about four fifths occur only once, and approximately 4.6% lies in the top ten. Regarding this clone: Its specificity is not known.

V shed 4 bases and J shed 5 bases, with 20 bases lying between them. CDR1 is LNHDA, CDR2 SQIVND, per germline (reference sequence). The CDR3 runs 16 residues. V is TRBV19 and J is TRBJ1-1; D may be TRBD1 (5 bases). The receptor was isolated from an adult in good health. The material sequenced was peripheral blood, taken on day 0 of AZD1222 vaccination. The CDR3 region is CASSNMPGRVRTEAFF. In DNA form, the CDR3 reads TGTGCCAGTAGTAATATGCCGGGCAGGGTAAGGACTGAAGCTTTCTTT.